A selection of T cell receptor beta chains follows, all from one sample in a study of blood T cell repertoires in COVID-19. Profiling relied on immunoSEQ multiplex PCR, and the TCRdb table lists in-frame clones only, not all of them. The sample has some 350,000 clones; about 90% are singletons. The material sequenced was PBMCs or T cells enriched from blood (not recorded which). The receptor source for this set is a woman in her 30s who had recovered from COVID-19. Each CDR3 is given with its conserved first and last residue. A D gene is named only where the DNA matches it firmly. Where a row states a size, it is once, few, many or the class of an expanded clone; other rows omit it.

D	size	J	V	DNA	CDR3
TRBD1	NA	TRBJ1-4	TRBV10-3	TGTGCCATCAGTGACTCAAAGGGGGCAATCGAAAAACTGTTTTTT	CAISDSKGAIEKLFF
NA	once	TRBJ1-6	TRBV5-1	TGCGCCAGCAGCTCCCGTCGGACAGCCCAACGGTCACCCCTCCACTTT	CASSSRRTAQRSPLHF
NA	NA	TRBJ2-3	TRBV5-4	TGTGCCAGCAGCTTGGCTCCTAGCGGCACAGATACGCAGTATTTT	CASSLAPSGTDTQYF
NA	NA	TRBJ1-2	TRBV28	TGTGCCAGCAGTTTCCCCGCTGGCGAGGGTAACTATGGCTACACCTTC	CASSFPAGEGNYGYTF
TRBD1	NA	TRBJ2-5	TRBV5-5	TGTGCCAGCAGATACAGGGGGGACAGAGGCATAGAGACCCAGTACTTC	CASRYRGDRGIETQYF
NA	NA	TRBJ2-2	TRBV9	TGTGCCAGCAGCGTAGACCGAGACACCGGGGAGCTGTTTTTT	CASSVDRDTGELFF
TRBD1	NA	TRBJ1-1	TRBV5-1	TGCGCCAGCAGCATTCAGGGGGAGAACACTGAAGCTTTCTTT	CASSIQGENTEAFF
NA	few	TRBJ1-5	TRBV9	TGTGCCAGCAGCGTAGTGTCAGGGGGCAATCAGCCCCAGCATTTT	CASSVVSGGNQPQHF
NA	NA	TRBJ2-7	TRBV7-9	TGTGCCAGCAGCTTGAACGGGGACTCCTACGAGCAGTACTTC	CASSLNGDSYEQYF
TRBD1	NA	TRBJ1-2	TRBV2	TGTGCCAGCAGTCCAGACAGGGGGGGAAACTATGGCTACACCTTC	CASSPDRGGNYGYTF
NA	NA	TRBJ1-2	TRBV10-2	TGCGCCAGCAGGACGGACAGCTATGGCTACACCTTC	CASRTDSYGYTF
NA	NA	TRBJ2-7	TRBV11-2	TGTGCCAGCAGCTTAGAGACACCTTCATCCTACGAGCAGTACTTC	CASSLETPSSYEQYF
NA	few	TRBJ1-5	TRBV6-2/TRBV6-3	TGTGCCAGCAGTTACGGGGCAGCAAGTCAGCCCCAGCATTTT	CASSYGAASQPQHF
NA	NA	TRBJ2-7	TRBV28	TGTGCCAGCAGTTTATTAGGGAGGACAGGTGGGGAGCAGTACTTC	CASSLLGRTGGEQYF
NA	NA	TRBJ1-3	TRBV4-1	TGCGCCAGCAGCCAAATGACAGTAGCGGGGCCCTCTAGAAACACCATATATTTT	CASSQMTVAGPSRNTIYF
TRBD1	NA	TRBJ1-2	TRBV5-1	TGCGCCAGCAGCTTTGGACAGGAGGGTGACTATGGCTACACCTTC	CASSFGQEGDYGYTF
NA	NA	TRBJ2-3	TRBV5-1	TGCGCCAGCAGCTGGTTATCAACGCAGGATACGCAGTATTTT	CASSWLSTQDTQYF
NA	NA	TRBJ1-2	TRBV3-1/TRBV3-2	TGTGCCAGCAGCCAAGAGCGGATTAACTATGGCTACACCTTC	CASSQERINYGYTF
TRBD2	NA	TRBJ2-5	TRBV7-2	TGTGCCAGCAGCTTAGCTACTAGCGGGAGGGGAGAGACCCAGTACTTC	CASSLATSGRGETQYF
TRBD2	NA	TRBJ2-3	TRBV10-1	TGCGCCAGTTCTAGCGGGGGGGCAGATACGCAGTATTTT	CASSSGGADTQYF
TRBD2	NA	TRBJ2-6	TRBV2	TGTGCCAGCTCTAAGCGGGGGGGCTCTGGGGCCAACGTCCTGACTTTC	CASSKRGGSGANVLTF
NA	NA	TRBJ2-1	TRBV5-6	TGTACCAGCAGCTCGGTTAGCGGAACCTACAATGAGCAGTTCTTC	CTSSSVSGTYNEQFF
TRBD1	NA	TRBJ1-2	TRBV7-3	TGTGCCAGCAGCTTCACAACAGGGGGCGGCTACACCTTC	CASSFTTGGGYTF
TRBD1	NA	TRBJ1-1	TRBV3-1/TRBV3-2	TGTGCCAGCAGCCGTAACAGGGGACACACTGAAGCTTTCTTT	CASSRNRGHTEAFF
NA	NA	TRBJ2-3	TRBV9	TGTGCCAGCAGCAACTCGGGAGCAGATACGCAGTATTTT	CASSNSGADTQYF